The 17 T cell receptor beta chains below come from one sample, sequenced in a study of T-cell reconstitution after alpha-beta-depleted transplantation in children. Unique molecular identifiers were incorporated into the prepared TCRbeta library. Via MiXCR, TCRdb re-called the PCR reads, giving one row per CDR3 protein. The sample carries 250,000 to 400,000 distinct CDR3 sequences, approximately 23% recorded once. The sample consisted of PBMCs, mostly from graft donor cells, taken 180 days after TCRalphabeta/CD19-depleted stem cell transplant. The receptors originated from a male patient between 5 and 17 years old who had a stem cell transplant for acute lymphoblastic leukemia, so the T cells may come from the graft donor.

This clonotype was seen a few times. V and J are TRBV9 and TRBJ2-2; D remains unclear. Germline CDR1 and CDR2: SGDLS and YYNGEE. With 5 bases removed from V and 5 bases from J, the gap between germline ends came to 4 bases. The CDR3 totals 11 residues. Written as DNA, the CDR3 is TGTGCCAGCAGAGGGACCGGGGAGCTGTTTTTT. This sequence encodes CASRGTGELFF.

This CDR3 is CASSSGGRGLEQFF. The CDR3 nucleotides are TGTGCCAGCAGTTCCGGGGGGCGCGGGCTTGAGCAGTTCTTC. The chain has TRBV12-3 or TRBV12-4 and TRBJ2-1; possibly TRBD2 for D (7 bases). With 4 bases removed from V and 9 bases from J, the gap between germline ends came to 16 bases. The CDR3 has 14 amino acids.

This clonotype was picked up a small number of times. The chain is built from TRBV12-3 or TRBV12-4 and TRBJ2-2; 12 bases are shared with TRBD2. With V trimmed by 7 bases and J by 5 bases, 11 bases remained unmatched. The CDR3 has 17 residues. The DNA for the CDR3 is TGTGCCAGCACCGCCGGACTAGCGGGGTCAGGGACCGGGGAGCTGTTTTTT. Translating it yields CASTAGLAGSGTGELFF.

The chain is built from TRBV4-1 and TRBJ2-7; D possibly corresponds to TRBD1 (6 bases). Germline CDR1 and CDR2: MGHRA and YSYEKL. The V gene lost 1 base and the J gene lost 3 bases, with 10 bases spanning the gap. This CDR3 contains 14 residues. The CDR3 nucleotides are TGCGCCAGCAGCCAAGCCCAGGGGTTCTACGAGCAGTACTTC. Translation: CASSQAQGFYEQYF.

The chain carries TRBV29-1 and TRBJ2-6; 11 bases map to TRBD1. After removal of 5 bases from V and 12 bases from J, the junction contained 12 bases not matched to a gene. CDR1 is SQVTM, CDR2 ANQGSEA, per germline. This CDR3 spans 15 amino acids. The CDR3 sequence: CSVPDPGQGVGVLTF. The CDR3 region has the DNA TGCAGCGTTCCAGACCCGGGACAGGGGGTAGGCGTCCTGACTTTC.

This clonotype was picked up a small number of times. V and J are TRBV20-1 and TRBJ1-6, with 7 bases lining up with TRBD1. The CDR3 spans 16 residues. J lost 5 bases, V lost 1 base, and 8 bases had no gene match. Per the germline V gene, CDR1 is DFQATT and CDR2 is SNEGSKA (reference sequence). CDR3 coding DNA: TGCAGTGCTAGAGTTGACAGGGCTTTCGATAATTCACCCCTCCACTTT. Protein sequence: CSARVDRAFDNSPLHF.

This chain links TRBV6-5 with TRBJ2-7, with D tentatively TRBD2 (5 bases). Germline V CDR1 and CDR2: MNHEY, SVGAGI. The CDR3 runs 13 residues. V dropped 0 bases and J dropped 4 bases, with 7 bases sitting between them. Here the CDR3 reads CASSYSGDYEQYF. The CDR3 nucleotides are TGTGCCAGCAGTTACTCGGGAGATTACGAGCAGTACTTC.

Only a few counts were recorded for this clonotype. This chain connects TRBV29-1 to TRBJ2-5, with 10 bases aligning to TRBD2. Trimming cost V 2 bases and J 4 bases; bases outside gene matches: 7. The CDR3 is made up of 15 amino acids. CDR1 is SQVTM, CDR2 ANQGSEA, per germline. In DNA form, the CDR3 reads TGCAGCGTTGAATGGCTAGCGGGAGATAGAGAGACCCAGTACTTC. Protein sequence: CSVEWLAGDRETQYF.

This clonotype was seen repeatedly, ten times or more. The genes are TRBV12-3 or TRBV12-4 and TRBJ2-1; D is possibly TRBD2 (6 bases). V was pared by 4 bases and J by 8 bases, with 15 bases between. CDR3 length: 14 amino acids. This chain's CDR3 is CASSSSVAVYEQFF. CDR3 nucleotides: TGTGCCAGCAGTTCTAGCGTAGCGGTCTATGAGCAGTTCTTC.

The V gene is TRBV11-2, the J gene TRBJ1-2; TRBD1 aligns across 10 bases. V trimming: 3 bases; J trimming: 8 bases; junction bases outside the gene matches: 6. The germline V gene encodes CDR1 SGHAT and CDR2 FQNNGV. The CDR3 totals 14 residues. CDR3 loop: CASSFLRDRGGYTF. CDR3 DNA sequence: TGTGCCAGCAGCTTCTTAAGGGACAGGGGAGGCTACACCTTC.

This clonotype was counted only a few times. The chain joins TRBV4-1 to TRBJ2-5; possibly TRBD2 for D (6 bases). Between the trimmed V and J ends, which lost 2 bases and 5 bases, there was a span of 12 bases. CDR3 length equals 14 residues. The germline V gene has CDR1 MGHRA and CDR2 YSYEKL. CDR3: CASSQSGTGETQYF. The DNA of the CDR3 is TGCGCCAGCAGCCAAAGTGGGACTGGGGAGACCCAGTACTTC.

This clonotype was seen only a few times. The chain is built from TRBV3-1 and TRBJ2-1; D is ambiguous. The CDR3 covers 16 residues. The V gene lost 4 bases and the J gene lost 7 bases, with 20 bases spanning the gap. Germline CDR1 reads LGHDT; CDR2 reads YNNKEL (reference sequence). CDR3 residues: CASSPSLIAVTNEQFF. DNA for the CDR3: TGTGCCAGCAGCCCCTCCCTTATAGCAGTAACTAATGAGCAGTTCTTC.

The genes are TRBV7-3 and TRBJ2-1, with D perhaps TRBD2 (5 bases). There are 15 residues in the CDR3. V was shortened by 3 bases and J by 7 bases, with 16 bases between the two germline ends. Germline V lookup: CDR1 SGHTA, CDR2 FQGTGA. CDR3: CASSFERISLNEQFF. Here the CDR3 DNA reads TGTGCCAGCAGCTTTGAGCGGATATCACTTAATGAGCAGTTCTTC. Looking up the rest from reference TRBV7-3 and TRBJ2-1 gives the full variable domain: GAGVSQTPSNKVTEKGKYVELRCDPISGHTALYWYRQSLGQGPEFLIYFQGTGAADDSGLPNDRFFAVRPEGSVSTLKIQRTERGDSAVYLCASSFERISLNEQFFGPGTRLTVL.

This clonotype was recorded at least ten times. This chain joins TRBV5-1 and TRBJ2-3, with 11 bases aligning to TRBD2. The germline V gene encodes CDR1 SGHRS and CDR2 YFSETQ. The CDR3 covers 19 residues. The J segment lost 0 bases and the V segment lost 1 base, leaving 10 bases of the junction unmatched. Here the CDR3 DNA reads TGCGCCAGCAGCTTGAACGGGCTAGCGGGAGGAGAAAGCACAGATACGCAGTATTTT. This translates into CASSLNGLAGGESTDTQYF.

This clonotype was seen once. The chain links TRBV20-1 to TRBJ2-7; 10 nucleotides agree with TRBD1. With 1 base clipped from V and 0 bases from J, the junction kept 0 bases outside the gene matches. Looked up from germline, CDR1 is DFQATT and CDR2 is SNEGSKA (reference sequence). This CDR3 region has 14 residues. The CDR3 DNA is TGCAGTGCTAGAGGGGACAGGGGCTCCTACGAGCAGTACTTC. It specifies CSARGDRGSYEQYF.

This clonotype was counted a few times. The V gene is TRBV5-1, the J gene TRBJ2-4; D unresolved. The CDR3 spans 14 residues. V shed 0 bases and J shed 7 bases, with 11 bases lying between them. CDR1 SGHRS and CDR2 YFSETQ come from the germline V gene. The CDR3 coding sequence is TGCGCCAGCAGCTTGGCCACACCGATCAACATTCAGTACTTC. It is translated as CASSLATPINIQYF.

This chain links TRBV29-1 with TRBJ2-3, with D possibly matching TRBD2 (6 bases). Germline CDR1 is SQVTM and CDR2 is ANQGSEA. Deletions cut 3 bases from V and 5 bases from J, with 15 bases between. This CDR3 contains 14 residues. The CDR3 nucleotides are TGCAGCGTTGACTTTATGGGGGGTGGAGATACGCAGTATTTT. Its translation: CSVDFMGGGDTQYF.